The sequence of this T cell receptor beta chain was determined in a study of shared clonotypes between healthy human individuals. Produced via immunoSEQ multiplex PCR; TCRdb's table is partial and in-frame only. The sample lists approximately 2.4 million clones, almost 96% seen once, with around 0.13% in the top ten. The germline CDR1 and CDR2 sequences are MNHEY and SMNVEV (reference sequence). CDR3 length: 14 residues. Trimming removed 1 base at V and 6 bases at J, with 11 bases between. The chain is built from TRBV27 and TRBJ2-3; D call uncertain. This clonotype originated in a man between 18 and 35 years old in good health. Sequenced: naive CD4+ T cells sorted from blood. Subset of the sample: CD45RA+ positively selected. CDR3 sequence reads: CASSLWEGSDTQYF. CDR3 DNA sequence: TGTGCCAGCAGTTTATGGGAAGGGTCGGATACGCAGTATTTT.